The rows below give T cell receptor beta chains drawn from one sample of a study of T cells in Graves' hyperthyroidism and ophthalmopathy. One entry per CDR3 protein, called by TCRdb with MiXCR from the multiplex PCR reads. The table has approximately 400,000 distinct CDR3 sequences, more than 13% seen once. Sequencing was done on a sample of blood. The receptor set was obtained from a man in his fifties or sixties with Graves' ophthalmopathy. Both conserved end residues are part of each CDR3. Fields, in order: clone size, D gene, V gene, J gene, CDR3 protein, CDR3 DNA. A D gene is named only where the DNA matches it firmly. Clone size appears in some rows only: once, few, many, or a class for an expanded clone.

>.|.|TRBV20-1|TRBJ1-1
CSAFLGSGEAFF
TGCAGTGCCTTCTTGGGGTCGGGGGAAGCTTTCTTT
>many|TRBD2|TRBV7-9|TRBJ2-5
CASSATSGSGETQYF
TGTGCCAGCAGCGCGACTAGCGGGAGCGGTGAGACCCAGTACTTC
>.|.|TRBV7-9|TRBJ2-7
CASSLDSVSPYEQYF
TGTGCCAGCAGCTTGGATAGCGTTAGCCCCTACGAGCAGTACTTC
>many|.|TRBV12-3/TRBV12-4|TRBJ2-3
CASSPAGTLQYF
TGTGCCAGCAGCCCCGCCGGGACTCTGCAGTATTTT
>few|.|TRBV3-1|TRBJ2-5
CASSQFAQGRETQYF
TGTGCCAGCAGCCAATTCGCCCAGGGAAGGGAGACCCAGTACTTC
>.|.|TRBV5-1|TRBJ2-6
CASMRRLGSGANVLTF
TGCGCCAGCATGAGGAGGTTAGGGTCTGGGGCCAACGTCCTGACTTTC
>.|.|TRBV18|TRBJ2-6
CASSLPGHGSGANVLTF
TGTGCCAGCTCACTTCCGGGACACGGTTCTGGGGCCAACGTCCTGACTTTC
>.|.|TRBV7-9|TRBJ1-1
CASSRTLDLRAFF
TGTGCCAGCAGCCGAACCCTGGACCTTAGAGCTTTCTTT
>few|.|TRBV29-1|TRBJ2-7
CSVGDELLYEQYF
TGCAGCGTTGGCGATGAATTACTCTACGAGCAGTACTTC
>.|.|TRBV6-1|TRBJ2-1
CASSPLAVEQFF
TGTGCCAGCAGTCCCCTAGCAGTTGAGCAGTTCTTC
>many|TRBD1|TRBV2|TRBJ2-1
CASMWQGVYNEQFF
TGTGCCAGCATGTGGCAGGGGGTCTACAATGAGCAGTTCTTC
>.|.|TRBV5-4|TRBJ2-1
CASSLPSSEQFF
TGTGCCAGCAGCTTACCCAGTAGTGAGCAGTTCTTC
>.|.|TRBV30|TRBJ2-2
CAWRVLGGTGELFF
TGTGCCTGGAGGGTCCTCGGGGGCACCGGGGAACTGTTTTTT